These 18 T cell receptor beta chains share one sample of origin, sequenced in a study of T cell changes during pregnancy in multiple sclerosis. Some clones are missing from TCRdb's copy, which holds only in-frame ones; the method was immunoSEQ multiplex PCR. The top ten clones hold 0.75% to 0.95% of a sample with approximately 100,000 clones, about 91% of them seen once. The sample was peripheral blood, taken after pregnancy. These receptor sequences come from a female donor with multiple sclerosis, enrolled in a pregnancy study.

The chain combines TRBV25-1 with TRBJ1-5; 7 bases map to TRBD1. V lost 6 bases and J lost 9; bases outside the gene matches: 8. This CDR3 comprises 13 residues. The V gene's germline CDR1 is MGHDK and CDR2 SYGVNS. The CDR3 region is CASRGTARGPQHF. CDR3 sequence (DNA): TGTGCCAGCAGAGGGACAGCCCGGGGGCCCCAGCATTTT.

The chain combines TRBV27 with TRBJ2-1, with unresolved D. Germline V lookup: CDR1 MNHEY, CDR2 SMNVEV (reference sequence). The CDR3 is 13 amino acids. The ends were cut back, 5 bases at V and 4 bases at J, with 9 bases in the middle. The CDR3 bases are TGTGCCAGCAGTCCCCCCGGTTACAATGAGCAGTTCTTC. Translating gives CASSPPGYNEQFF.

This chain links TRBV6-1 with TRBJ1-1; D gene unclear. This CDR3 is 14 amino acids long. Trimming cost V 2 bases and J 6 bases, with 13 bases left between them. Looked up from germline, CDR1 is MNHNS and CDR2 is SASEGT. CDR3 loop: CASSELAVSPEAFF. In DNA form, the CDR3 reads TGTGCCAGCAGTGAACTGGCGGTTAGCCCTGAAGCTTTCTTT.

This sequence joins TRBV5-4 and TRBJ1-4, with D hard to call. V was cut by 0 bases and J by 5 bases, with 5 bases left in between. CDR1 is SGHNT, CDR2 YYREEE, per germline (reference sequence). The CDR3 consists of 13 residues. The CDR3 loop reads CASSLGQNEKLFF. The DNA for the CDR3 is TGTGCCAGCAGCTTGGGCCAGAATGAAAAACTGTTTTTT.

The CDR3 sequence is CASSQEGAPHEQYF. The CDR3 DNA reads as TGCGCCAGCAGCCAAGAAGGGGCCCCCCACGAGCAGTACTTC. This rearrangement joins TRBV4-3 to TRBJ2-7; weak D call: TRBD1 (5 bases). Germline CDR1 is LGHNA and CDR2 is YSLEER. The ends were cut back, 0 bases at V and 5 bases at J, with 11 bases in the middle. The CDR3 is 14 residues long.

CDR3 sequence (DNA): TGCAGCGTTAGCCTCTCTATCACTGAAGCTTTCTTT. It codes for CSVSLSITEAFF. The chain links TRBV29-1 to TRBJ1-1; D gene uncertain. Germline V gene sequence: CDR1 SQVTM, CDR2 ANQGSEA. With 5 bases removed from V and 4 bases from J, the gap between germline ends came to 11 bases. The CDR3 is 12 amino acids.

The J gene is TRBJ2-3, the V gene TRBV29-1, with TRBD2 as a possible D gene (5 bases). Germline CDR1 reads SQVTM; CDR2 reads ANQGSEA. V shed 5 bases and J shed 4 bases, with 13 bases lying between them. CDR3 length: 13 residues. The CDR3 loop reads CSVRRGRADTQYF. CDR3 DNA: TGCAGCGTTCGGAGAGGGCGGGCAGATACGCAGTATTTT.

The chain carries TRBV23-1 and TRBJ1-2; maybe TRBD1 (6 bases). TRBV23-1 is reported as an ORF; its role is uncertain. V dropped 6 bases and J dropped 7 bases, with 15 bases sitting between them. The CDR3 is made up of 13 amino acids. The CDR3 sequence is CASSRRDISGYTF. CDR3 DNA: TGCGCCAGCAGCCGCCGGGACATCTCTGGCTACACCTTC.

The CDR3 DNA reads as TGCGCCAGCAGTGGAATCGGGACAGGCCAAGAGACCCAGTACTTC. Translating it yields CASSGIGTGQETQYF. The chain has TRBV10-1 and TRBJ2-5; TRBD1 matches 8 bases. Germline lookup yields CDR1 WNHNN and CDR2 SYGVQD (reference sequence). With 4 bases clipped from V and 1 base from J, the junction kept 5 bases outside the gene matches. The CDR3 is 15 amino acids.

This clone came up a few times. This chain links TRBV2 with TRBJ1-1; D ambiguous. The CDR3 sequence is 11 residues long. V lost 8 bases and J 0 bases, leaving 4 bases between the germline ends. Germline V gene lookup returns CDR1 SNHLY and CDR2 FYNNEI. The CDR3 coding sequence is TGTGCCAGCCGGGTGAACACTGAAGCTTTCTTT. It yields the protein CASRVNTEAFF.

This sequence joins TRBV7-8 and TRBJ2-3, with 7 positions matching TRBD2. The germline CDR1 and CDR2 sequences are SGHVS and FQNEAQ. The length of the CDR3 is 14 residues. J gave up 6 bases and V 3 bases, and 6 bases lay outside the gene matches. This CDR3 reads CASSLVLARDTQYF. DNA for the CDR3: TGTGCCAGCAGCTTGGTACTAGCGAGGGATACGCAGTATTTT.

The gene calls are TRBV5-4 and TRBJ2-3; 7 nucleotides match TRBD2. Germline loops: CDR1 SGHNT, CDR2 YYREEE (reference sequence). The CDR3 runs 15 residues. V lost 3 bases to trimming and J lost 2 bases; unmatched junction nucleotides: 6. CDR3 coding DNA: TGTGCCAGCAGCTACCGGACTAGTTCCACAGATACGCAGTATTTT. Translation gives CASSYRTSSTDTQYF.

V gene TRBV2 combines with J gene TRBJ2-1; D gene unclear. The CDR3 extends over 13 amino acids. Trimming left V 2 bases short and J 15 bases short, with 17 bases between. Germline CDR1 SNHLY, CDR2 FYNNEI. The CDR3: CASSEPRAQYLFF. CDR3 DNA: TGTGCCAGCAGTGAACCAAGAGCGCAGTACCTGTTCTTC.

This chain links TRBV18 with TRBJ2-3, with 10 bases fitting TRBD2. Per germline, CDR1 KGHSH and CDR2 LQKENI. Unmatched junction bases numbered 4, after V lost 4 bases and J lost 0 bases. The CDR3 has 16 amino acids. The CDR3 DNA reads as TGTGCCAGCTCACTTCAGACTAGCGGGAGCACAGATACGCAGTATTTT. The encoded protein is CASSLQTSGSTDTQYF.

The chain recombines TRBV7-9 with TRBJ2-1; tentative D call: TRBD1 (6 bases). Germline CDR1 is SEHNR and CDR2 is FQNEAQ (reference sequence). The CDR3 is 14 amino acids. Trimming cost V 3 bases and J 9 bases, with 15 bases left between them. The CDR3 loop reads CASSFTQGSGEQFF. The CDR3 nucleotides read TGTGCCAGCAGCTTCACCCAGGGGTCGGGTGAGCAGTTCTTC.

This chain joins TRBV6-6 and TRBJ2-7; D may be TRBD1 (6 bases). Deletions cut 1 base from V and 3 bases from J, with 10 bases between. CDR1 and CDR2 (germline): MNHNY, SVGAGI (reference sequence). CDR3 size: 14 residues. CDR3 coding DNA: TGTGCCAGCAGTTACTTGCAGGGGAGCTACGAGCAGTACTTC. Translation gives CASSYLQGSYEQYF.

The chain uses TRBV7-2 and TRBJ1-4, with 7 bases fitting TRBD1. V shed 6 bases and J 8 bases; nucleotides not matched to a gene: 9. CDR3 size: 14 residues. Germline V gene data show CDR1 as SGHTA and CDR2 as FQGNSA. The CDR3 sequence is CASRYRQGGEKLFF. The DNA for the CDR3 is TGTGCCAGCAGATACCGACAGGGCGGGGAAAAACTGTTTTTT.

This chain connects TRBV5-4 to TRBJ2-2, with 9 bases aligning to TRBD2. V lost 4 bases to trimming and J lost 0 bases; unmatched junction nucleotides: 10. The CDR3 is made up of 18 amino acids. Germline CDR1 is SGHNT and CDR2 is YYREEE (reference sequence). In DNA form, the CDR3 reads TGTGCCAGCAGCCCATCTTCCTTAGCGGGGGCGAACACCGGGGAGCTGTTTTTT. The encoded protein is CASSPSSLAGANTGELFF.